These 5 T cell receptor beta chains were sequenced from one sample in a study of tumor and adjacent non-tumor tissue in lung cancer. The library came from three nested PCR rounds adapted from ARM-PCR protocols. TCRdb re-derived calls from the multiplex PCR reads in MiXCR, one entry per CDR3 protein. This sample has 120,000 to 150,000 distinct CDR3 sequences, with 66% found just once. No cell sorting was done before RNA was extracted from the tissue. The specimen sequenced was lung tumor tissue. These receptors came from a man between 60 and 75 years old with small cell lung cancer.

In its sample, this clonotype was seen once. Its ends do not fully match the called genes, so a read error is possible. This sequence joins TRBV20-1 and TRBJ1-6; D uncertain. CDR3 size: 14 residues. CDR1 and CDR2 (germline): DFQATT, SNEGSKA (reference sequence). CDR3 DNA: TGCACTGCTAGAGATAAACGGGCGAATTCACCCCTCCACTTT. This gives the protein CTARDKRANSPLHF.

This clonotype was seen only a few times. One end of the junction varies from germline; a read error may be responsible. This chain joins TRBV11-1 and TRBJ2-7, with a weak D call TRBD2 (5 bases). Germline V gene data show CDR1 as SGHAT and CDR2 as FQDESV (reference sequence). The CDR3 totals 11 residues. The CDR3, as DNA: TGTGCCAGCCCGGGATCCTACGAGCAATACTTC. This gives the protein CASPGSYEQYF. The full variable domain, with the rest looked up from reference TRBV11-1 and TRBJ2-7, is EAEVAQSPRYKITEKSQAVAFWCDPISGHATLYWYRQILGQGPELLVQFQDESVVDDSQLPKDRFSAERLKGVDSTLKIQPAELGDSAMYLCASPGSYEQYFGPGTRLTVT.

The genes are TRBV29-1 and TRBJ2-7; possible D gene TRBD2, 6 bases. The CDR3 contains 11 residues. Germline V gives CDR1 SQVTM, CDR2 ANQGSEA. CDR3 nucleotides: TGCATCGATGGAGGGCCCTACGAGCAGTACTTC. Encoded protein: CIDGGPYEQYF.

This clonotype was seen a single time. The gene calls are TRBV29-1 and TRBJ2-7; 7 nucleotides match TRBD1. The CDR3 is made up of 14 amino acids. Germline assignment: CDR1 SQVTM and CDR2 ANQGSEA. CDR3 nucleotide sequence: TGCAACGCTGTACAGGGGCCGAGCACCTACGAGCAGTACTTC. Translating gives CNAVQGPSTYEQYF.

Turning to this clonotype: A read error may account for a junction end that differs from germline. The CDR3 sequence: CAISYSSGGTASGYTF. The CDR3 DNA sequence: TGTGCCATCAGTTACTCGAGTGGAGGGACGGCGAGTGGCTACACCTTC. This chain uses TRBV6-5 with TRBJ1-2; a weak D match, TRBD1 (5 bases). Germline V gene sequence: CDR1 MNHEY, CDR2 SVGAGI. The CDR3 runs 16 residues.